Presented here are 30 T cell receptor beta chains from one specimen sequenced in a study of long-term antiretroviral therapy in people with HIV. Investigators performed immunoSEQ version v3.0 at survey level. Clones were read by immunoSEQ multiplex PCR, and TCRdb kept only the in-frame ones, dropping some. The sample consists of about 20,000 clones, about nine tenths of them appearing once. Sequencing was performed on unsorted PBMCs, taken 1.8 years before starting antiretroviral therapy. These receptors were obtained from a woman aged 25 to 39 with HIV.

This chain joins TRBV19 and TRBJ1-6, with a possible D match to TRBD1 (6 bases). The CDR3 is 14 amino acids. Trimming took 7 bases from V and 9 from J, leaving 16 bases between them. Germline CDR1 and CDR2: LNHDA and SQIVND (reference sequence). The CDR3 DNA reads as TGTGCCAGTAAACCAGGGGAGGTAGTTTCACCCCTCCACTTT. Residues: CASKPGEVVSPLHF.

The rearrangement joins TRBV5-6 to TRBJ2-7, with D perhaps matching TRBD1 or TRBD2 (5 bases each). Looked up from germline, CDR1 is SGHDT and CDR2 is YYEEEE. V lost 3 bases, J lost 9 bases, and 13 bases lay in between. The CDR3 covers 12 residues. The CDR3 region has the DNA TGTGCCAGCAGCTCGGGACGGCACGGGCAGTACGTC. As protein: CASSSGRHGQYV.

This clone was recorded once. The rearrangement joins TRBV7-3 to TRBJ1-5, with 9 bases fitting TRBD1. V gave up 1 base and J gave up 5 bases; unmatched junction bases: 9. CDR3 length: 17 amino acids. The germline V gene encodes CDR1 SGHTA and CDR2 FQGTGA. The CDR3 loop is CASSLRGQGRIYQPQHF. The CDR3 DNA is TGTGCCAGCAGCTTAAGGGGACAGGGCAGAATTTATCAGCCCCAGCATTTT.

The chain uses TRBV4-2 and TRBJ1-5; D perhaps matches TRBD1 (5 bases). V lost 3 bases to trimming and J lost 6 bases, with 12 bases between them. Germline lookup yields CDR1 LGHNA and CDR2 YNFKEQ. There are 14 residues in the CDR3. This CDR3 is CASSQALGVQPQHF. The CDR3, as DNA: TGTGCCAGCAGCCAGGCCCTAGGGGTTCAGCCCCAGCATTTT.

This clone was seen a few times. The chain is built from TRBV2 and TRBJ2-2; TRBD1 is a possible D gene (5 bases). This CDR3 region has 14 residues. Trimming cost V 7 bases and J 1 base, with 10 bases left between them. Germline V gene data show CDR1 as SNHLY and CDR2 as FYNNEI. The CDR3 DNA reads TGTGCCAGCAAAGGGGATGTGAACACCGGGGAGCTGTTTTTT. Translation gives CASKGDVNTGELFF.

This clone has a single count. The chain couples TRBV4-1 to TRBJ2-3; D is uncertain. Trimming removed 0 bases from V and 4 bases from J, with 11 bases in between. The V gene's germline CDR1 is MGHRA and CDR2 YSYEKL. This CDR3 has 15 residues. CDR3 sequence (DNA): TGCGCCAGCAGCCAAGAGGCACGGGTGTCAGATACGCAGTATTTT. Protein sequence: CASSQEARVSDTQYF.

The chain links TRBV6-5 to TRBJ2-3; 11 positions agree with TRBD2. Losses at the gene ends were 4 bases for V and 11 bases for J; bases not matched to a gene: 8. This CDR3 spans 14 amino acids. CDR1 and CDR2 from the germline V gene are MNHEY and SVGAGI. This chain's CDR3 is CASSLTSGDREQYF. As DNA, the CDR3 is TGTGCCAGCAGTTTGACTAGCGGGGATCGAGAGCAGTATTTT.

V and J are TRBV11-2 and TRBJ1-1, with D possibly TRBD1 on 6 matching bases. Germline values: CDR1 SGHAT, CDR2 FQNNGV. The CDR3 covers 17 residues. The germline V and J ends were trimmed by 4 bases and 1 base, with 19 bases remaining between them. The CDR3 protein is CASSSLTGGQGNTEAFF. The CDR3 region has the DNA TGTGCCAGCAGCTCCCTTACCGGGGGGCAGGGGAACACTGAAGCTTTCTTT.

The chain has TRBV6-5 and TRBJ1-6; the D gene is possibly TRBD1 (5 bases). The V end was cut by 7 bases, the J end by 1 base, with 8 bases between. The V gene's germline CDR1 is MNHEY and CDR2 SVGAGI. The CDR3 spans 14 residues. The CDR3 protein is CASTRDSYNSPLHF. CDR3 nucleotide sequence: TGTGCCAGCACCAGGGATTCCTATAATTCACCCCTCCACTTT.

For the CDR3, the DNA is TGTGCCAGCAGTACCCTAACAGGGGAAAGACTGTTTTTT. Protein product: CASSTLTGERLFF. The chain is built from TRBV6-5 and TRBJ2-2; 7 bases map to TRBD1. CDR1 and CDR2 from the germline V gene are MNHEY and SVGAGI. The CDR3 totals 13 residues. V dropped 5 bases and J dropped 14; count of bases not matched to a gene: 11.

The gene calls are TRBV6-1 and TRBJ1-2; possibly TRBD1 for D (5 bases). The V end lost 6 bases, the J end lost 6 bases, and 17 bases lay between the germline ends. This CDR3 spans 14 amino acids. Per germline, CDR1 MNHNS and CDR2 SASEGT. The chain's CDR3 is CASSETGTFHGYTF. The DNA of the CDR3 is TGTGCCAGCAGCGAGACCGGGACCTTCCATGGCTACACCTTC.

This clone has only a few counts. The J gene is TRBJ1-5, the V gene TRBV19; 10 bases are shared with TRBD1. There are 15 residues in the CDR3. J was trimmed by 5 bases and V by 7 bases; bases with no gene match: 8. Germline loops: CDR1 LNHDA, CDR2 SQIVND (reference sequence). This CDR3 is CASTAGQGNYQPQHF. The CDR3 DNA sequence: TGTGCCAGTACAGCGGGACAGGGGAATTATCAGCCCCAGCATTTT.

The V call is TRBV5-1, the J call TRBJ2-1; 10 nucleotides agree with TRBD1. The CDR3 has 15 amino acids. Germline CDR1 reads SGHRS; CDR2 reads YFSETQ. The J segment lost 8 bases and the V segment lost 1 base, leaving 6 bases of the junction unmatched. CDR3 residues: CASSLSGTGAYEQFF. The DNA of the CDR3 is TGCGCCAGCAGCTTGTCCGGGACAGGGGCCTATGAGCAGTTCTTC. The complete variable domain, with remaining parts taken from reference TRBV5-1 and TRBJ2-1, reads KAGVTQTPRYLIKTRGQQVTLSCSPISGHRSVSWYQQTPGQGLQFLFEYFSETQRNKGNFPGRFSGRQFSNSRSEMNVSTLELGDSALYLCASSLSGTGAYEQFFGPGTRLTVL.

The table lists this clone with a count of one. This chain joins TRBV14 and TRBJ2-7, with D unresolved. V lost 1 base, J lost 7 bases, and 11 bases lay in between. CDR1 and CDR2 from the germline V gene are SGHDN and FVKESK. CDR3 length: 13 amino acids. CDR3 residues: CASSQGSTVEQYV. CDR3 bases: TGTGCCAGCAGCCAAGGTTCCACTGTGGAGCAGTACGTC.

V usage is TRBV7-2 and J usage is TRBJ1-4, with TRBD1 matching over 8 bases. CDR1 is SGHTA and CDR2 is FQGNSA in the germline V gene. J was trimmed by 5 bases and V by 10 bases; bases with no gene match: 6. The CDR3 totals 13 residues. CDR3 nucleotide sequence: TGTGCCACGGCACGGGACAGGAATGAAAAACTGTTTTTT. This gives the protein CATARDRNEKLFF.

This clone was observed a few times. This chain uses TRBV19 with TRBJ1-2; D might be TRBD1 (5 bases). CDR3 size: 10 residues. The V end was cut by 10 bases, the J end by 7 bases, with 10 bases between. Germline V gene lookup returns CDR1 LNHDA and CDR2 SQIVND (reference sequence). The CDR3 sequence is CATWGGGYTF. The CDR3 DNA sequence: TGTGCCACGTGGGGGGGTGGCTACACCTTC.

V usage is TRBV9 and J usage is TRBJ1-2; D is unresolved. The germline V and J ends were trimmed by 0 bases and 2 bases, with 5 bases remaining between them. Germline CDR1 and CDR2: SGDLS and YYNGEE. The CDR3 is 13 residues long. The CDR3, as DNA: TGTGCCAGCAGCGTAGCCTCAAACTATGGCTACACCTTC. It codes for CASSVASNYGYTF.

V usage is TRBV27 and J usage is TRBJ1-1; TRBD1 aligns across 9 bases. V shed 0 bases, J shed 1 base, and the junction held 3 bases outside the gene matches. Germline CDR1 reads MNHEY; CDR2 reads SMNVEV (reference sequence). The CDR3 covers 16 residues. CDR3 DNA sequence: TGTGCCAGCAGTTTATCGACAGGGGGAGGGAACACTGAAGCTTTCTTT. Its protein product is CASSLSTGGGNTEAFF.

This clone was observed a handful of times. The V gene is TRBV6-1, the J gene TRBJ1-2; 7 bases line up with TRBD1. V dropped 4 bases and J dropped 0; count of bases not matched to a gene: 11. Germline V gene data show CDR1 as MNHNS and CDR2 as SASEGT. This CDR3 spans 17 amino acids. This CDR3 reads CASSGPRSGTANYGYTF. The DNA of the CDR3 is TGTGCCAGCAGTGGACCCCGTTCCGGGACAGCTAACTATGGCTACACCTTC.

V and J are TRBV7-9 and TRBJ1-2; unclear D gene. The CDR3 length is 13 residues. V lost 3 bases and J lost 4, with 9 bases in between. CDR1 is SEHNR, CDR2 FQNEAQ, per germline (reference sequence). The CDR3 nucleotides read TGTGCCAGCAGCTTTGGGCAGGCCTATGGCTACACCTTC. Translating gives CASSFGQAYGYTF.

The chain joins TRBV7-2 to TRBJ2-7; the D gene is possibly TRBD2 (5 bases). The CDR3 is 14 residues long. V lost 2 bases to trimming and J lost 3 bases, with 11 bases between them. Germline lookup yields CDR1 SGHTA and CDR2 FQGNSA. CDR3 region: CASSLLLGLYEQYF. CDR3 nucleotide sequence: TGTGCCAGCAGCTTATTACTAGGGCTCTACGAGCAGTACTTC.

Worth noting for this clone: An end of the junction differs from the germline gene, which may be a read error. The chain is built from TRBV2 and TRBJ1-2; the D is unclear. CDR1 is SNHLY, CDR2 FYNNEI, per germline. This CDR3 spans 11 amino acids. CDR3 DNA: TGTGCCAGCAGTGAAGCTCGGAGGGTTCCTTTC. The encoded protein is CASSEARRVPF.

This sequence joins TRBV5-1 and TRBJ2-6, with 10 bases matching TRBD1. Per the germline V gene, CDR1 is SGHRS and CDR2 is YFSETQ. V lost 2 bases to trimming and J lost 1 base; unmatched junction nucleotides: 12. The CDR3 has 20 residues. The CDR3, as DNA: TGCGCCAGCAGCTTTAAGGGGACAGGGGTCGGAGTGTCTGGGGCCAACGTCCTGACTTTC. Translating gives CASSFKGTGVGVSGANVLTF.

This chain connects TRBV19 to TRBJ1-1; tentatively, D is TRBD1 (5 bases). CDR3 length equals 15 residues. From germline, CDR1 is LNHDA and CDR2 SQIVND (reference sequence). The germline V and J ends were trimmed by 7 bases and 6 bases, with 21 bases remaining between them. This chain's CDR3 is CASIDSAGKWSEAFF. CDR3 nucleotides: TGTGCCAGTATTGATTCGGCAGGGAAGTGGTCTGAAGCTTTCTTT.

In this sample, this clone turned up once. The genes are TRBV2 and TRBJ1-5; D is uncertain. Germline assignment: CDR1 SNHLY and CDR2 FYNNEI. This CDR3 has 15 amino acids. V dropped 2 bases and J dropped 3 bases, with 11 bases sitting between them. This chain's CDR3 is CASSEISQLNQPQHF. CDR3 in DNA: TGTGCCAGCAGTGAAATCTCACAGCTCAATCAGCCCCAGCATTTT.

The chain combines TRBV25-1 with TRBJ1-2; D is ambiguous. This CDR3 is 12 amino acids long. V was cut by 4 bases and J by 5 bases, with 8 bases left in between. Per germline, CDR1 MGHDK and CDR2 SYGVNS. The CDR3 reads CASSVGGYGYTF. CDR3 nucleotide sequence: TGTGCCAGCAGTGTAGGCGGTTATGGCTACACCTTC.

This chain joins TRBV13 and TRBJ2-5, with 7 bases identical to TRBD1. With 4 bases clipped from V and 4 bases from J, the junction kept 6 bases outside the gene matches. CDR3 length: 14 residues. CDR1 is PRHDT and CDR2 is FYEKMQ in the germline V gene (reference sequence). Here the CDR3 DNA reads TGTGCCAGCAGCTCTACAAACAGGGGAGAGACCCAGTACTTC. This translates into CASSSTNRGETQYF.

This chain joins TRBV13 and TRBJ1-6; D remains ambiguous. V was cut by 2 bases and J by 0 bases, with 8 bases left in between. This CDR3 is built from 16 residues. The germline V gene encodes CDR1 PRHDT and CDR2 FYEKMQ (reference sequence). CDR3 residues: CASSLQESSYNSPLHF. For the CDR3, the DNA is TGTGCCAGCAGCTTACAGGAGAGCTCCTATAATTCACCCCTCCACTTT.

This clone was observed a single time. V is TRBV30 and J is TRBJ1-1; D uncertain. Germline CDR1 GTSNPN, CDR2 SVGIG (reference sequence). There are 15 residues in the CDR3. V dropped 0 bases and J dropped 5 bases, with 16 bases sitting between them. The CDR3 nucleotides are TGTGCCTGGAGTGTACCGGGCATCTCCTCGACTGAAGCTTTCTTT. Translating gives CAWSVPGISSTEAFF.

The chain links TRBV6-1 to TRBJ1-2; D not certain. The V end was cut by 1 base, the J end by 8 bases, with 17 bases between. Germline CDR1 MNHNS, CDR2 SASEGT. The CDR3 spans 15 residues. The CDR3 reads CASSEGGSFLGGYTF. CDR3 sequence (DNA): TGTGCCAGCAGTGAAGGAGGCTCGTTTCTCGGCGGCTACACCTTC.